The clone carrying this T cell receptor (beta chain) was seen once. The data were taken from a study of T cell changes during pregnancy in multiple sclerosis. Trimming left V 3 bases short and J 6 bases short, with 14 bases between. Germline CDR1 is MDHEN and CDR2 is SYDVKM. The CDR3 consists of 14 residues. Method: immunoSEQ multiplex PCR; TCRdb's copy keeps in-frame clones and lacks some. Of around 97,000 clones in the sample, about nine tenths were seen once. The V and J genes are TRBV28 and TRBJ1-1, with D maybe TRBD1 (5 bases). The sequence was collected from a female donor in good health, enrolled as a control in a pregnancy study. The sample was peripheral blood, taken in the second trimester of pregnancy. CDR3 in DNA: TGTGCCAGCAGTTTGGGGGGGTCGTTCGCTGAAGCTTTCTTT. Amino acids: CASSLGGSFAEAFF.